One sample yielded the 12 T cell receptor beta chains listed below, sequenced in a study of shared clonotypes between healthy human individuals. Generated by immunoSEQ multiplex PCR, the TCRdb table keeps only in-frame clones and is missing some. The data show about a million clones, with approximately 76% seen just once and about 1.5% held by the top ten. The specimen was memory CD4+ T cells sorted from blood. Subset of the sample: CD45RA-negative fraction. All receptors derive from a man younger than 35 in good health.

V usage is TRBV10-3 and J usage is TRBJ1-2; 7 bases match TRBD1. Looked up from germline, CDR1 is ENHRY and CDR2 is SYGVKD. With V trimmed by 6 bases and J by 3 bases, 4 bases remained unmatched. There are 13 residues in the CDR3. CDR3 protein: CAISLQGHYGYTF. The CDR3 nucleotides read TGTGCCATCAGCCTACAGGGGCACTATGGCTACACCTTC.

The V gene is TRBV28, the J gene TRBJ1-6; D gene unclear. Germline-derived CDR1 and CDR2 are MDHEN and SYDVKM. Trimming took 2 bases from V and 13 from J, leaving 12 bases between them. There are 13 residues in the CDR3. The CDR3 reads CASSLNREIPLHF. As DNA, the CDR3 is TGTGCCAGCAGTTTAAACCGGGAAATTCCCCTCCACTTT.

The genes are TRBV9 and TRBJ2-3, with 15 bases that match TRBD2. This CDR3 comprises 18 residues. The J segment lost 4 bases and the V segment lost 0 bases, leaving 6 bases of the junction unmatched. Germline CDR1 SGDLS, CDR2 YYNGEE. The CDR3 DNA is TGTGCCAGCAGCGTAGATGGACTAGCGGGAGGGCCGCCAGATACGCAGTATTTT. This sequence encodes CASSVDGLAGGPPDTQYF.

The genes are TRBV25-1 and TRBJ2-1; 14 nucleotides align to TRBD2. The ends lost 5 bases at V and 13 bases at J; junction bases unmatched: 10. Germline CDR1 and CDR2: MGHDK and SYGVNS. CDR3 length: 15 amino acids. The DNA for the CDR3 is TGTGCCAGCAGTCCCGGGACTAGCGGGGGAGTAGGACAGTTCTTC. Translating gives CASSPGTSGGVGQFF. The entire variable domain, with the rest obtained from reference TRBV25-1 and TRBJ2-1, is as follows: EADIYQTPRYLVIGTGKKITLECSQTMGHDKMYWYQQDPGMELHLIHYSYGVNSTEKGDLSSESTVSRIRTEHFPLTLESARPSHTSQYLCASSPGTSGGVGQFFGPGTRLTVL.

For this clone: Germline and junction disagree at one end, which may indicate a read error. The V call is TRBV7-7, the J call TRBJ2-1, with 8 bases matching TRBD1. Germline CDR1 and CDR2: SSHAT and FNYEAQ (reference sequence). The CDR3 length is 13 residues. The CDR3 spells CASSLGQGGEQFF. The CDR3 coding sequence is TGTGCTAGCAGTCTCGGACAGGGTGGTGAGCAGTTCTTC. Full variable domain (missing parts from reference TRBV7-7 and TRBJ2-1): GAGVSQSPRYKVTKRGQDVTLRCDPISSHATLYWYQQALGQGPEFLTYFNYEAQPDKSGLPSDRFSAERPEGSISTLTIQRTEQRDSAMYRCASSLGQGGEQFFGPGTRLTVL.

The rearrangement uses TRBV4-2 and TRBJ1-1; D remains ambiguous. Trimming removed 5 bases from V and 7 bases from J, with 17 bases in between. Germline-derived CDR1 and CDR2 are LGHNA and YNFKEQ. This CDR3 is 14 amino acids long. The CDR3 coding sequence is TGTGCCAGCAGCTCTCAAAATCTCGGGGTTGAAGCTTTCTTT. Translated: CASSSQNLGVEAFF.

The chain has TRBV4-1 and TRBJ2-5; 11 positions match TRBD1. The germline V gene encodes CDR1 MGHRA and CDR2 YSYEKL. The CDR3 is 15 residues long. Trimming cost V 4 bases and J 5 bases; bases outside gene matches: 6. The CDR3 sequence: CASSPGQGAWETQYF. In DNA form, the CDR3 reads TGCGCCAGCAGCCCCGGACAGGGGGCATGGGAGACCCAGTACTTC.

The V and J genes are TRBV27 and TRBJ1-1, with TRBD1 as a possible D gene (6 bases). Germline loops: CDR1 MNHEY, CDR2 SMNVEV (reference sequence). Trimming pared 6 bases from V and 5 bases from J, leaving 13 bases between. CDR3 length: 13 residues. The DNA for the CDR3 is TGTGCCAGCAGGCCAGGGGTGGGAACTGAAGCTTTCTTT. It yields the protein CASRPGVGTEAFF.

This chain links TRBV4-2 with TRBJ2-7; D may be TRBD2 (6 bases). V was shortened by 3 bases and J by 5 bases, with 17 bases between the two germline ends. The CDR3 is 15 amino acids. Germline loops: CDR1 LGHNA, CDR2 YNFKEQ. DNA of the CDR3: TGTGCCAGCAGCCATCTCGGGTCAAAGCGGGACGAGCAGTACTTC. Its translation is CASSHLGSKRDEQYF.

The J gene is TRBJ1-2, the V gene TRBV7-2; weak D call: TRBD1 (6 bases). Germline V gene sequence: CDR1 SGHTA, CDR2 FQGNSA. This CDR3 spans 14 amino acids. V was trimmed by 5 bases and J by 7 bases, leaving 17 bases between them. Here the CDR3 reads CASSERTALGGYTF. Written as DNA, the CDR3 is TGTGCCAGCAGCGAACGGACAGCTTTGGGTGGCTACACCTTC.

The chain combines TRBV19 with TRBJ1-1; TRBD1 agrees at 10 bases. The CDR3 runs to 16 residues. The trim removed 6 bases at V and 1 base at J, leaving 8 bases unmatched. CDR1 LNHDA and CDR2 SQIVND come from the germline V gene (reference sequence). The CDR3 loop reads CASRSGQGTTNTEAFF. CDR3 in DNA: TGTGCCAGTAGGTCGGGACAGGGGACCACGAACACTGAAGCTTTCTTT.

The chain recombines TRBV11-2 with TRBJ2-5; no firm D call. The DNA matches TRBJ2-7 better at its end, which makes the J call doubtful. From germline, CDR1 is SGHAT and CDR2 FQNNGV. The CDR3 consists of 15 residues. CDR3: CASSLSAGNSYEQYF. The DNA of the CDR3 is TGTGCCAGCAGCTTAAGCGCAGGCAACTCCTACGAGCAGTACTTC.